This T cell receptor (beta chain) was recovered during a study of blood T cell repertoires in COVID-19. Background on the study: Samples taken during acute and convalescent COVID-19 were collected in the United States, Italy and Spain. T cells, B-cell-depleted T cells, or PBMCs provided the cDNA or gDNA that served as material.

As processed by the authors: Estimated nucleated cell counts came from reference gene primer amplification. The assay was immunoSEQ multiplex PCR, and TCRdb's table has in-frame clones only and misses some. D and trimming come from the DNA, and the V and J calls and clone size come from that table. The sample carries around 380,000 clones, about 80% recorded once. V dropped 1 base and J dropped 2; count of bases not matched to a gene: 5. This CDR3 has 15 residues. Germline lookup yields CDR1 SGHRS and CDR2 YFSETQ. Material for sequencing was peripheral blood. The gene calls are TRBV5-1 and TRBJ2-7; 8 bases agree with TRBD1. The TCR sequence derives from a human donor with acute or convalescent COVID-19. The donor label of this sample is uncertain. The CDR3 DNA is TGCGCCAGCAGCTTGTTGGGGACAGGCACCTACGAGCAGTACTTC. The encoded protein is CASSLLGTGTYEQYF.